Presented here are 2 T cell receptor beta chains from one specimen sequenced in a study of cytomegalovirus exposure and HLA in healthy donors. Primers for the PCR totalled 60 Vbeta and 13 Jbeta. Produced via immunoSEQ multiplex PCR; TCRdb's table is partial and in-frame only. This sample carries hundreds of thousands of clones, under 80% of them seen once, and the ten largest clones take 1.5% to 2%. Input material: PBMCs. The source is a woman aged 30 to 39 in good health and CMV-seronegative.

The chain joins TRBV4-1 to TRBJ2-1; the match to TRBD2 covers 14 bases. Germline V gives CDR1 MGHRA, CDR2 YSYEKL. The ends lost 8 bases at V and 6 bases at J; junction bases unmatched: 3. The CDR3 contains 14 residues. The CDR3 DNA follows: TGCGCCAGCTCGACTAGCGGGGGGGCCAATGAGCAGTTCTTC. Amino acid sequence: CASSTSGGANEQFF.

V gene TRBV5-4 combines with J gene TRBJ2-7; 7 bases align to TRBD2. The CDR3 is 15 amino acids. Trimming removed 6 bases from V and 2 bases from J; junction bases left unmatched: 11. Germline CDR1 is SGHNT and CDR2 is YYREEE (reference sequence). CDR3 protein: CASTPGGSTPYEQYF. CDR3 coding DNA: TGTGCCAGCACTCCAGGCGGGAGTACCCCCTACGAGCAGTACTTC.